This passage covers 5 T cell receptor beta chains from one sample sequenced in a study of T cells in Graves' hyperthyroidism and ophthalmopathy. The TCR beta CDR3 regions underwent amplification using RNA transcripts as the source. A set of HTBI primers served as the primers for a first-round RT-PCR of the TCR CDR3. TCRdb re-analysed the multiplex PCR reads in MiXCR, keeping a single row per CDR3 protein. The sample has 450,000 to 600,000 distinct CDR3 sequences; less than 15% are singletons. Sequencing was carried out using blood. These receptors all come from a woman between 40 and 50 years old with Graves' hyperthyroidism.

This clonotype was found many times. V gene TRBV18 combines with J gene TRBJ2-3; TRBD1 agrees at 9 bases. The germline gives CDR1 KGHSH, CDR2 LQKENI. This CDR3 is built from 13 residues. With V trimmed by 5 bases and J by 6 bases, 3 bases remained unmatched. The CDR3 DNA reads TGTGCCAGCTCATCGGACAGGGGTGATACGCAGTATTTT. Protein: CASSSDRGDTQYF.

The genes are TRBV19 and TRBJ2-3; 7 bases agree with TRBD2. Losses at the gene ends were 9 bases for V and 5 bases for J; bases not matched to a gene: 5. The CDR3 runs 12 residues. Germline V CDR1 and CDR2: LNHDA, SQIVND (reference sequence). The CDR3 is CASGRGRDTQYF. The CDR3 DNA is TGTGCCAGCGGGCGGGGGAGAGATACGCAGTATTTT.

The V gene is TRBV28, the J gene TRBJ2-7, with no clear D. The CDR3 is 14 amino acids. The V gene's germline CDR1 is MDHEN and CDR2 SYDVKM. The V end lost 5 bases, the J end lost 4 bases, and 15 bases lay between the germline ends. Here the CDR3 reads CASSAYTPAYEQYF. CDR3 sequence (DNA): TGTGCCAGCAGTGCATACACGCCAGCTTACGAGCAGTACTTC.

The sample holds many counts of this clonotype. J is TRBJ2-7 and V is TRBV30; D is perhaps TRBD2 (5 bases). Germline V gene sequence: CDR1 GTSNPN, CDR2 SVGIG (reference sequence). The CDR3 covers 10 residues. Trimming stripped 5 bases from V and 5 bases from J, with 7 bases between. The CDR3 sequence: CAWGSHEQYF. The CDR3 bases are TGTGCCTGGGGGAGCCACGAGCAGTACTTC. Filled out from reference TRBV30 and TRBJ2-7, the complete variable domain reads SQTIHQWPATLVQPVGSPLSLECTVEGTSNPNLYWYRQAAGRGLQLLFYSVGIGQISSEVPQNLSASRPQDRQFILSSKKLLLSDSGFYLCAWGSHEQYFGPGTRLTVT.

A word on this clonotype: A much larger clone lies one base from this, so it may be a read error. The J gene is TRBJ2-7, the V gene TRBV5-1; 8 nucleotides align to TRBD2. Per the germline V gene, CDR1 is SGHRS and CDR2 is YFSETQ. The CDR3 runs 14 residues. J lost 10 bases, V lost 7 bases, and 16 bases had no gene match. CDR3 sequence (DNA): TGCGCCAGCGGCCAAAGTAGCGGGGATGAGCGACAGTACTTC. Residues: CASGQSSGDERQYF.